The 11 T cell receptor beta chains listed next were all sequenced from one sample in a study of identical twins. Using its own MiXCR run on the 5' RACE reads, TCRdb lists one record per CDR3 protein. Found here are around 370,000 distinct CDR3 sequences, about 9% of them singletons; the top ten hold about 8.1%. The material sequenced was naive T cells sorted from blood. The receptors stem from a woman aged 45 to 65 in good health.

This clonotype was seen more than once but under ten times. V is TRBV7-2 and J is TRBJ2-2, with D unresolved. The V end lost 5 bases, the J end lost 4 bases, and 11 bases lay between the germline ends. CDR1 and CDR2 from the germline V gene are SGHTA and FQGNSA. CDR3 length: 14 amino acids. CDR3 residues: CASSPSASTGELFF. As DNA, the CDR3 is TGTGCCAGCAGCCCCTCAGCGTCCACCGGGGAGCTGTTTTTT.

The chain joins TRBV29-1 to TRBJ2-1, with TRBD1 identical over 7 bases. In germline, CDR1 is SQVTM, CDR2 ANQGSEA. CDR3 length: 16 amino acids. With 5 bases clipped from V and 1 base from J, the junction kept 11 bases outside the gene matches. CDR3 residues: CSVLSGTEASYNEQFF. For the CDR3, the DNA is TGCAGCGTTTTGTCCGGGACAGAGGCGTCCTACAATGAGCAGTTCTTC.

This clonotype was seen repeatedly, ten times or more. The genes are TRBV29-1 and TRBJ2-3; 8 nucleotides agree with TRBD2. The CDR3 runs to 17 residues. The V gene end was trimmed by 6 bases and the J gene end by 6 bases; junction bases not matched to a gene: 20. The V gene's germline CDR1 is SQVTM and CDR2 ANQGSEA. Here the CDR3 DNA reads TGCAGCGTCGCCTTAACGGGAGGGGGGGCATCGATGGATACGCAGTATTTT. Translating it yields CSVALTGGGASMDTQYF.

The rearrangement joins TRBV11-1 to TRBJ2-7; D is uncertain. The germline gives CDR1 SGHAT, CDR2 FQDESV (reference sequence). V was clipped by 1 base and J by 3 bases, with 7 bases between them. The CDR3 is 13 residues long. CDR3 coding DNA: TGTGCCAGCAGCTTAGTTCCCAACTACGAGCAGTACTTC. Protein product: CASSLVPNYEQYF.

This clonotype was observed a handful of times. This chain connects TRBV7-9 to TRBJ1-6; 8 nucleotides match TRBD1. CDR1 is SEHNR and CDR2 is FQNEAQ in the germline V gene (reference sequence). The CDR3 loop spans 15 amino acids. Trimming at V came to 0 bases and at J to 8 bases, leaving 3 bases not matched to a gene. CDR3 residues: CASSLAPGGDSPLHF. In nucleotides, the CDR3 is TGTGCCAGCAGCTTAGCCCCAGGGGGCGATTCACCCCTCCACTTT.

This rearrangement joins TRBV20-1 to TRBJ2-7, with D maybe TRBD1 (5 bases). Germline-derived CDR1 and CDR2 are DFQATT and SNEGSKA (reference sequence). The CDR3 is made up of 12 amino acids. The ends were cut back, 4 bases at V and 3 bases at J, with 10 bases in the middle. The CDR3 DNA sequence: TGCAGTGCTACGCCAGGGCTCTACGAGCAGTACTTC. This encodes CSATPGLYEQYF.

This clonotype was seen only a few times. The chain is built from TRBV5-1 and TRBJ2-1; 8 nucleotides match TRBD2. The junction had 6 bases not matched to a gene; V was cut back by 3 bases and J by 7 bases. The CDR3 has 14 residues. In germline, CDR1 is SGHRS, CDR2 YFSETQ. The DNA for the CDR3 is TGCGCCAGCAGCTCTACCGGGACTAGAAATGAGCAGTTCTTC. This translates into CASSSTGTRNEQFF.

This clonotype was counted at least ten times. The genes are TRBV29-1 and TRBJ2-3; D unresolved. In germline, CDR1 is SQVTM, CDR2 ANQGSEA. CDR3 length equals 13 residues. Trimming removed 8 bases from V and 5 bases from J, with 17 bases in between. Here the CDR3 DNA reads TGCAGCACTCGGGCTAACTCGGGAGATACGCAGTATTTT. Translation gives CSTRANSGDTQYF.

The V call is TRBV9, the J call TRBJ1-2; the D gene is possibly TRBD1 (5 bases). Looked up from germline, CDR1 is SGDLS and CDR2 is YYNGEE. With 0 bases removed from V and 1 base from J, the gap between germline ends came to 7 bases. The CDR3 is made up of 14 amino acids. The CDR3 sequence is CASSVVDSNYGYTF. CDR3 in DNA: TGTGCCAGCAGCGTAGTAGACAGTAACTATGGCTACACCTTC. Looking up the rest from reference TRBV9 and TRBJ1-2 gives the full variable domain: DSGVTQTPKHLITATGQRVTLRCSPRSGDLSVYWYQQSLDQGLQFLIQYYNGEERAKGNILERFSAQQFPDLHSELNLSSLELGDSALYFCASSVVDSNYGYTFGSGTRLTVV.

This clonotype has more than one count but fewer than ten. CDR3 sequence reads: CASSWTSGSVDEQYF. CDR3 DNA sequence: TGCGCCAGCAGCTGGACTAGCGGGAGTGTGGACGAGCAGTACTTC. The J gene is TRBJ2-7, the V gene TRBV5-1; 13 positions agree with TRBD2. From germline, CDR1 is SGHRS and CDR2 YFSETQ. The length of the CDR3 is 15 residues. Trimming cost V 3 bases and J 5 bases; bases outside gene matches: 5.

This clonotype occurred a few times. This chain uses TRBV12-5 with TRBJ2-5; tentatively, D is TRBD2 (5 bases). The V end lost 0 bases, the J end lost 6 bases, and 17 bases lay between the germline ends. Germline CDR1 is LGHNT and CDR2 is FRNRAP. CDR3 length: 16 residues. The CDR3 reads CASGLVFSGMAKTQYF. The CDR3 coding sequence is TGTGCTAGTGGTTTGGTATTCTCGGGAATGGCGAAGACCCAGTACTTC.